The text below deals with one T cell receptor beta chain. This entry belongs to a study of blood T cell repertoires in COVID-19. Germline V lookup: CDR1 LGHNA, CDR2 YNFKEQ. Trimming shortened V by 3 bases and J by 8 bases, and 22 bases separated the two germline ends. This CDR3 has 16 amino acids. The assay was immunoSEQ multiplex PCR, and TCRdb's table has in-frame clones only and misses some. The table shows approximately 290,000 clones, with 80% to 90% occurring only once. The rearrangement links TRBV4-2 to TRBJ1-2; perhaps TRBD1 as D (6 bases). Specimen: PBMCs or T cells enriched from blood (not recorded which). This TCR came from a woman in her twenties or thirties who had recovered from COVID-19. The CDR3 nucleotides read TGTGCCAGCAGCCAGTCCCGGGGGGCCCCTACTTGGGGCTACACCTTC. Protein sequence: CASSQSRGAPTWGYTF.